This TCR beta chain is from a study of CD4+ T cells in melanoma. General study findings and limits: Neoantigen-specific CD4+ T cells in melanoma reportedly had diverse differentiation states. A reported correlation linked neoantigen-specific CD4+ T cells to CD8+, macrophage and B cell function.

As to this clone: The antigen is not known.

Between the trimmed V and J ends, which lost 7 bases and 1 base, there was a span of 10 bases. CDR3 size: 13 residues. Looked up from germline, CDR1 is WSHSY and CDR2 is SAAADI. Generated by immunoSEQ multiplex PCR, the TCRdb table keeps only in-frame clones and is missing some. The sample shows 140,000 or so clones, around 90% of them seen only once. The chain couples TRBV10-2 to TRBJ1-1; TRBD1 might be the D (6 bases). The origin of this receptor is a human donor with melanoma. The CDR3 DNA follows: TGCGCCAGCACCAAGGGGGGGAACACTGAAGCTTTCTTT. It translates to CASTKGGNTEAFF.